This TCR beta chain was observed in a study of T cell repertoires in cytomegalovirus infection. In the study overall: Both recently identified HLA-C-restricted and well-studied HLA-B-restricted CMV epitopes were used in the study. Carrying CMV and the relevant HLA type showed in public TCR beta signatures.

In TCRdb, the reads were re-called with MiXCR into one record per CDR3 protein. The table records about 830,000 distinct CDR3 sequences, over 25% of them present only once. Germline CDR1 reads SEHNR; CDR2 reads FQNEAQ (reference sequence). The V end was cut by 5 bases, the J end by 2 bases, with 12 bases between. The CDR3 sequence is 14 residues long. Comments on this clonotype: The antigen is undetermined.

Regarding the study as a whole: The ex vivo response was dominated by HLA-C-restricted CMV-specific TCR beta clonotypes. Using cumulative public TCR beta family frequency, the authors identified those who carried CMV together with the relevant HLA.

The material sequenced was cultured CD8+ T cells from PBMCs, taken from culture after CMV antigen stimulation. The chain uses TRBV7-9 and TRBJ2-5; a weak D match, TRBD2 (6 bases). This sequence originates from a human donor in good health (CMV status not recorded). Some clones in this sample may be carry-over from other donors' samples. The DNA for the CDR3 is TGTGCCAGCAGCGGCGGGACTGATCAAGAGACCCAGTACTTC. Protein: CASSGGTDQETQYF.